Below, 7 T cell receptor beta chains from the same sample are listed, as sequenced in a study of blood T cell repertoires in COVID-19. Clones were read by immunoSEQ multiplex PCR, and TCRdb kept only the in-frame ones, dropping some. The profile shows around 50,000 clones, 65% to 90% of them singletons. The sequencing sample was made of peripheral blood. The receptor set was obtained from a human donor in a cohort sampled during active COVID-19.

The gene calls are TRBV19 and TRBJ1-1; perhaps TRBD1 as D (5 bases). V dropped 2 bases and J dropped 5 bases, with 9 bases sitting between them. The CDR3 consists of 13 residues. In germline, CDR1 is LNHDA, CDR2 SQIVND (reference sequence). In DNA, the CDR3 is TGTGCCAGTAGTATAAAGGGGTTGACTGAAGCTTTCTTT. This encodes CASSIKGLTEAFF.

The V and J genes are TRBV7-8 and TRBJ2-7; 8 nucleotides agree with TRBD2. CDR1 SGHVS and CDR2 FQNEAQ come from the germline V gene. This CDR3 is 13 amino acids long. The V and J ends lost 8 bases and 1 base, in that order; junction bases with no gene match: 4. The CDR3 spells CASGREVSYEQYF. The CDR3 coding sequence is TGTGCCAGCGGGCGGGAGGTATCCTACGAGCAGTACTTC.

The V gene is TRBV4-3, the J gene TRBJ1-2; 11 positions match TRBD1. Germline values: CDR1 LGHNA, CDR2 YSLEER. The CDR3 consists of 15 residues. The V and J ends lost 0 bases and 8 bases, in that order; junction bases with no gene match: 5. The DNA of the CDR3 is TGCGCCAGCAGCCAAGATGGGACAGGGGGACGGGGCTACACCTTC. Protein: CASSQDGTGGRGYTF.

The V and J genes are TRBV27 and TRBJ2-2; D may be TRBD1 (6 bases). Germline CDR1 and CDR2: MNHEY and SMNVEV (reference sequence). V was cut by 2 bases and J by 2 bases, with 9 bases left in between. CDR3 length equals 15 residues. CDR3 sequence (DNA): TGTGCCAGCAGTTTACAGGGGCTTAACACCGGGGAGCTGTTTTTT. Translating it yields CASSLQGLNTGELFF.

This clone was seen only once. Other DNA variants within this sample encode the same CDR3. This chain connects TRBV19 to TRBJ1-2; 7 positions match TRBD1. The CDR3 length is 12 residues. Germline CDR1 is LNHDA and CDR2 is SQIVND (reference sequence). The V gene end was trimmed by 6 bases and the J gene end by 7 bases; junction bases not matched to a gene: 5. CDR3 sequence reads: CASRPQGTGYTF. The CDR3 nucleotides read TGTGCCAGTAGGCCACAGGGGACTGGCTACACCTTC.

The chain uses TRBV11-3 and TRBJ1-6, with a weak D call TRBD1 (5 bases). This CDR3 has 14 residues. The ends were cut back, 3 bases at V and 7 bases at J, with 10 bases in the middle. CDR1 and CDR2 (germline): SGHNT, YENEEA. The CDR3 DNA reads TGTGCCAGCAGCTTCAGGGAGGAGAATTCACCCCTCCACTTT. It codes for CASSFREENSPLHF. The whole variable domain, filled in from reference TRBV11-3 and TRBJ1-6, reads EAGVVQSPRYKIIEKKQPVAFWCNPISGHNTLYWYLQNLGQGPELLIRYENEEAVDDSQLPKDRFSAERLKGVDSTLKIQPAELGDSAVYLCASSFREENSPLHFGNGTRLTVT.

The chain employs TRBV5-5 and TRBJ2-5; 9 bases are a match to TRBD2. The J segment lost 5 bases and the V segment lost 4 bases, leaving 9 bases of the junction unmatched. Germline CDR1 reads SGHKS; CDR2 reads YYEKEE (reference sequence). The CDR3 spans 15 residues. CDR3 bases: TGTGCCAGCAGCCTAATTAGCGGGAGTCTGGAGACCCAGTACTTC. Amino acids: CASSLISGSLETQYF.